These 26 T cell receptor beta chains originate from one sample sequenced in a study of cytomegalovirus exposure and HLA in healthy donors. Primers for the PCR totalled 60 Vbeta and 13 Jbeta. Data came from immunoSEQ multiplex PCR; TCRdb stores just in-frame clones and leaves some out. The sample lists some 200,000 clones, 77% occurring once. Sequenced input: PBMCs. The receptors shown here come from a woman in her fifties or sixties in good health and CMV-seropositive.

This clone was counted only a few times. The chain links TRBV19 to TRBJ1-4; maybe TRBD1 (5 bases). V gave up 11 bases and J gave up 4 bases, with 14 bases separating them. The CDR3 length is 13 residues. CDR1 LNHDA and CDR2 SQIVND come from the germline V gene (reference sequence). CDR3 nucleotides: TGTGCCTCAGGAGGGCAGGGTAATGAAAAACTGTTTTTT. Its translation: CASGGQGNEKLFF. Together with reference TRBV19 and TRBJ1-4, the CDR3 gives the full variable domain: DGGITQSPKYLFRKEGQNVTLSCEQNLNHDAMYWYRQDPGQGLRLIYYSQIVNDFQKGDIAEGYSVSREKKESFPLTVTSAQKNPTAFYLCASGGQGNEKLFFGSGTQLSVL.

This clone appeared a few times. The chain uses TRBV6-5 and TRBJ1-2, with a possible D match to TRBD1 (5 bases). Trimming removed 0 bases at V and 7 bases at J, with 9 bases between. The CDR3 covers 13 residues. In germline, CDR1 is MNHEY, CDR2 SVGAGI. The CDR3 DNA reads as TGTGCCAGCAGTTACTCGACAGAAAGTGGCTACACCTTC. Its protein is CASSYSTESGYTF.

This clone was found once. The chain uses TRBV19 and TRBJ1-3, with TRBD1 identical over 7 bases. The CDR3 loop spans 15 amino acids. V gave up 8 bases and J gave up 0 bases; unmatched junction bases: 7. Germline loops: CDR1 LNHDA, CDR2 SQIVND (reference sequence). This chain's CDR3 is CASGADRRSGNTIYF. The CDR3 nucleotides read TGTGCCAGTGGGGCGGACAGGCGCTCTGGAAACACCATATATTTT. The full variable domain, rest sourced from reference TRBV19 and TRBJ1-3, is DGGITQSPKYLFRKEGQNVTLSCEQNLNHDAMYWYRQDPGQGLRLIYYSQIVNDFQKGDIAEGYSVSREKKESFPLTVTSAQKNPTAFYLCASGADRRSGNTIYFGEGSWLTVV.

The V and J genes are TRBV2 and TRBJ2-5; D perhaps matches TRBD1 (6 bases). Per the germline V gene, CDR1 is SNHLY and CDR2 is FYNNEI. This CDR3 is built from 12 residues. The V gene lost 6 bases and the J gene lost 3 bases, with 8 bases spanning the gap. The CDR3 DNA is TGTGCCAGCAGGCGACAGGAAGAGACCCAGTACTTC. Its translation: CASRRQEETQYF.

This chain's CDR3 is CAWAGTGWGETQYF. The CDR3 coding sequence is TGTGCCTGGGCCGGGACAGGATGGGGAGAGACCCAGTACTTC. The V gene is TRBV30, the J gene TRBJ2-5; 8 bases align to TRBD1. CDR3 length: 14 amino acids. Losses at the gene ends were 5 bases for V and 4 bases for J; bases not matched to a gene: 9. CDR1 is GTSNPN and CDR2 is SVGIG in the germline V gene (reference sequence).

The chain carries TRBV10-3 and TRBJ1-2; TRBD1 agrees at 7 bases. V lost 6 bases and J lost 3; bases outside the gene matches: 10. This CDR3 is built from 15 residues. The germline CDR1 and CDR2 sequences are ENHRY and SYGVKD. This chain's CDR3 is CAIRVDRELDYGYTF. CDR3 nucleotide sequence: TGTGCCATCAGGGTCGACAGGGAACTAGACTATGGCTACACCTTC.

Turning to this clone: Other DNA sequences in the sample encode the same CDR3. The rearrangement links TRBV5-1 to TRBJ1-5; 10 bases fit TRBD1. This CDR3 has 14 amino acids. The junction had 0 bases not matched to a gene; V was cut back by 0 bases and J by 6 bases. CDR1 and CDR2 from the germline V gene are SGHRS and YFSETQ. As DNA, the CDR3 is TGCGCCAGCAGCTTGGGGACAGGGGGTCAGCCCCAGCATTTT. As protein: CASSLGTGGQPQHF.

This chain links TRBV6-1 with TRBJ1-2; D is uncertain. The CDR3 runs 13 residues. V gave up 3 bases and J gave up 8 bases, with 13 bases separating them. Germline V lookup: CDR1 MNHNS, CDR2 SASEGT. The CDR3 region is CASSERNRSGYTF. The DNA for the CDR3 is TGTGCCAGCAGTGAGAGGAATCGGAGCGGCTACACCTTC.

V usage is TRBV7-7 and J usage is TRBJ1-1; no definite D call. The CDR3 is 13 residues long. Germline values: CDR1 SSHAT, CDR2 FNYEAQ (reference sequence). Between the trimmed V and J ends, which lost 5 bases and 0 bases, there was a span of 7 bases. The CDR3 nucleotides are TGTGCCAGCAGCCGAGAGATGAACACTGAAGCTTTCTTT. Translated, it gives CASSREMNTEAFF.

The CDR3 bases are TGCAGCGTCCTTTCCGGGAGCTCCTACAATGAGCAGTTCTTC. This sequence encodes CSVLSGSSYNEQFF. The rearrangement uses TRBV29-1 and TRBJ2-1; possibly TRBD2 for D (6 bases). This CDR3 region has 14 residues. The ends were cut back, 6 bases at V and 0 bases at J, with 12 bases in the middle. CDR1 SQVTM and CDR2 ANQGSEA come from the germline V gene.

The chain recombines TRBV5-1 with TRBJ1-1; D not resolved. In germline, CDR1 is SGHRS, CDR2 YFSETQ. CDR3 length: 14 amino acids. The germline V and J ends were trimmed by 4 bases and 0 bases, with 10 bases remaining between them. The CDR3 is CASSLGNMNTEAFF. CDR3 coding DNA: TGCGCCAGCAGCCTAGGAAACATGAACACTGAAGCTTTCTTT.

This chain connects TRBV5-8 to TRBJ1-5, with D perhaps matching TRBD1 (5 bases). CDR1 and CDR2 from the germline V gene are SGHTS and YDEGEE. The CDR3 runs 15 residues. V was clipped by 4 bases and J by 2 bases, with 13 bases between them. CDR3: CASSRKGSGNQPQHF. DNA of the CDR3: TGTGCCAGCAGCCGGAAGGGGTCGGGCAATCAGCCCCAGCATTTT.

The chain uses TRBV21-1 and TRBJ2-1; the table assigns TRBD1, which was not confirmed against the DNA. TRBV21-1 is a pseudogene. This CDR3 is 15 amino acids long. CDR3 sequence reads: CASSTQARHDNEQFF. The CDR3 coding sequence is TGTGCCAGCAGCACCCAGGCCCGTCACGACAATGAGCAGTTCTTC.

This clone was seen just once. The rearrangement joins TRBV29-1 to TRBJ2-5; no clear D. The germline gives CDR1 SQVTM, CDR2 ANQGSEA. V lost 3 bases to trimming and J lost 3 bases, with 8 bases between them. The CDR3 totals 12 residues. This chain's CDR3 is CSVDPSEETQYF. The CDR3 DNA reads TGCAGCGTTGATCCCAGCGAAGAGACCCAGTACTTC.

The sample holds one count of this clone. CDR3: CASSPLGTPNEQFF. Written as DNA, the CDR3 is TGTGCCAGCTCACCACTTGGGACACCGAATGAGCAGTTCTTC. This chain joins TRBV18 and TRBJ2-1, with D maybe TRBD1 (6 bases). V was cut by 1 base and J by 7 bases, with 11 bases left in between. Per germline, CDR1 KGHSH and CDR2 LQKENI. The CDR3 runs 14 residues.

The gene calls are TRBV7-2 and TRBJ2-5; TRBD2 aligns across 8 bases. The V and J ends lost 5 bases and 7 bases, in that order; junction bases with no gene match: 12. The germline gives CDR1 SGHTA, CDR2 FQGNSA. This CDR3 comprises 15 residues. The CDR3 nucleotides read TGTGCCAGCAGCCCGCTGACTAGCGTTGGGGGGACCCAGTACTTC. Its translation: CASSPLTSVGGTQYF. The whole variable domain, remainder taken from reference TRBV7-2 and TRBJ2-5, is GAGVSQSPSNKVTEKGKDVELRCDPISGHTALYWYRQSLGQGLEFLIYFQGNSAPDKSGLPSDRFSAERTGGSVSTLTIQRTQQEDSAVYLCASSPLTSVGGTQYFGPGTRLLVL.

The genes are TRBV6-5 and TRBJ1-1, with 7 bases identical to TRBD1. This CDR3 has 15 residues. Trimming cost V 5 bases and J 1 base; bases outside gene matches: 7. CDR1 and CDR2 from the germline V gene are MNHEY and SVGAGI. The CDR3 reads CASSTPGQTNTEAFF. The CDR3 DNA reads TGTGCCAGCAGTACTCCGGGACAGACGAACACTGAAGCTTTCTTT.

The CDR3 region is CASSRGRQGTGYTF. CDR3 nucleotide sequence: TGCGCCAGCAGCAGAGGGAGACAGGGGACGGGCTACACCTTC. The chain carries TRBV5-1 and TRBJ1-2; 8 nucleotides match TRBD1. J gave up 8 bases and V 4 bases, and 10 bases lay outside the gene matches. The CDR3 covers 14 residues. The germline gives CDR1 SGHRS, CDR2 YFSETQ.

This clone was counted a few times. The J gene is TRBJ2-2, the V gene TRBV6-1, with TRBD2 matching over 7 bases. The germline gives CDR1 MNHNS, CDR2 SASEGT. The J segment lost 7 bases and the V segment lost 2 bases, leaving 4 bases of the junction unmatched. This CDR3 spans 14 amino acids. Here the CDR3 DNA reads TGTGCCAGCAGTGAATACCGGACTAGCGGGGAGCTGTTTTTT. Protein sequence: CASSEYRTSGELFF.

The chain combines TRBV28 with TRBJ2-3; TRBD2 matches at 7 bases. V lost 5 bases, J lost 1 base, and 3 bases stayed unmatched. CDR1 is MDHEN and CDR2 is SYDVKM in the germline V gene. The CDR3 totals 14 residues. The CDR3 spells CASSQRGGTDTQYF. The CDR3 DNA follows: TGTGCCAGCAGTCAGCGGGGAGGCACAGATACGCAGTATTTT.

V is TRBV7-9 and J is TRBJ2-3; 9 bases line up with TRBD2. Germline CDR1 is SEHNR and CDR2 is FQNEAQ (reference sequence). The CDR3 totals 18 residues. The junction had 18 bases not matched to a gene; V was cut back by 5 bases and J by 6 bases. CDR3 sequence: CASSDWAGPSGKRDTQYF. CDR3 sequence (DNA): TGTGCCAGCAGCGACTGGGCAGGGCCTAGCGGGAAGAGGGATACGCAGTATTTT.

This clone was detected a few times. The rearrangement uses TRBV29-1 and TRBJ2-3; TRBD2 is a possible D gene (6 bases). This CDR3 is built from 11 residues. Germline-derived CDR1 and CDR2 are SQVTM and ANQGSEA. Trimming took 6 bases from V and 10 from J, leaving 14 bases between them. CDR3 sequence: CSVGDSAPQYF. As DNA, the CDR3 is TGCAGCGTAGGGGACTCTGCTCCGCAGTATTTT.

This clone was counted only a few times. DNA of the CDR3: TGTGCCAGCAGGCCAGCCCTAGCTGGAAACACCATATATTTT. Its translation is CASRPALAGNTIYF. This chain joins TRBV2 and TRBJ1-3; D call uncertain. The CDR3 is 14 residues long. In germline, CDR1 is SNHLY, CDR2 FYNNEI. V was pared by 6 bases and J by 2 bases, with 11 bases between.

The CDR3 DNA reads as TGTGCCAGCAGTTTACGTCGCAATGAGCAGTTCTTC. Protein product: CASSLRRNEQFF. The chain combines TRBV28 with TRBJ2-1, with D unclear. The CDR3 is 12 residues long. CDR1 is MDHEN, CDR2 SYDVKM, per germline. Trimming removed 2 bases from V and 6 bases from J, with 5 bases in between.

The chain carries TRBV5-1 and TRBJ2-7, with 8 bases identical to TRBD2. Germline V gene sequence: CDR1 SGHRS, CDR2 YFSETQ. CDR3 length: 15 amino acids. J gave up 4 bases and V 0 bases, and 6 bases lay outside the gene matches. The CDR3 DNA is TGCGCCAGCAGCTTGGTGGTCGGGGGGGCTTACGAGCAGTACTTC. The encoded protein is CASSLVVGGAYEQYF.

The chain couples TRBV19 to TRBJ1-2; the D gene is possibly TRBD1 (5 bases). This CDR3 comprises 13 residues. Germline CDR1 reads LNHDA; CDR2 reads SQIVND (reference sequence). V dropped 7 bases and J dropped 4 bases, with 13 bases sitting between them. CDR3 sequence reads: CASTITGIYGYTF. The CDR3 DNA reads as TGTGCCAGTACCATTACAGGTATCTATGGCTACACCTTC.